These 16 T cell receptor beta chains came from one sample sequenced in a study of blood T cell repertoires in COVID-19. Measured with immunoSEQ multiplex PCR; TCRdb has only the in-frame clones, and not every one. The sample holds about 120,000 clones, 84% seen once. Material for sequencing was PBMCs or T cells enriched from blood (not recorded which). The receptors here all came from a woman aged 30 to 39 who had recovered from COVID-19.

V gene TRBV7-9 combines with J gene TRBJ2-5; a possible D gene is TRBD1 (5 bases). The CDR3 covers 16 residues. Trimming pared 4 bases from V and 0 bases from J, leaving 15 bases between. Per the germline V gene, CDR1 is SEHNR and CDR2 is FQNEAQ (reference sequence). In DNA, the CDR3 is TGTGCCAGCAGCTCCAACCGTGGGGCTTACCAAGAGACCCAGTACTTC. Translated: CASSSNRGAYQETQYF.

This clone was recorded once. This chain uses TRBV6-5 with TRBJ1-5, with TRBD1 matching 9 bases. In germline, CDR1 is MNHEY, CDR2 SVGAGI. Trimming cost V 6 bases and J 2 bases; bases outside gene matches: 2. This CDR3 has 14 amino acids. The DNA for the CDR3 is TGTGCCAGCAGCCGGGACAGGGGCAATCAGCCCCAGCATTTT. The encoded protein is CASSRDRGNQPQHF.

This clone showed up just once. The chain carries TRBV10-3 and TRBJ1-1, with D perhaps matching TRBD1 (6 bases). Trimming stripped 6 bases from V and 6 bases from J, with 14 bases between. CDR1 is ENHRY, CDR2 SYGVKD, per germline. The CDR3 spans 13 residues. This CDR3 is CAISKKRTAEAFF. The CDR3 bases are TGTGCCATCAGCAAAAAAAGGACAGCTGAAGCTTTCTTT.

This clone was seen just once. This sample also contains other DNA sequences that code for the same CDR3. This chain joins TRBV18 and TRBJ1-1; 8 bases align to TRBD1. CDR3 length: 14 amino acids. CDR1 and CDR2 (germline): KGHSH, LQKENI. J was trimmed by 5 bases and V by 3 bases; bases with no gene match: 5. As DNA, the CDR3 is TGTGCCAGCTCACCCGACAGGGGAGGGACTGAAGCTTTCTTT. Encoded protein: CASSPDRGGTEAFF.

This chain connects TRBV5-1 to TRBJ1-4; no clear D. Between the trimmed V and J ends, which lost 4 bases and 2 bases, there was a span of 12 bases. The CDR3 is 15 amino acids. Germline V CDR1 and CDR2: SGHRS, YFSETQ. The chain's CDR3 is CASSPLAVTNEKLFF. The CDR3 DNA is TGCGCCAGCAGCCCCCTCGCGGTTACTAATGAAAAACTGTTTTTT.

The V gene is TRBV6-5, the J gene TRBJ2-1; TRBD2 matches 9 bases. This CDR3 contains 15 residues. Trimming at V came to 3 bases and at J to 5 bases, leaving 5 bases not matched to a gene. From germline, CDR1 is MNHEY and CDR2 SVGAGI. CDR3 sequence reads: CASSYLAGPDNEQFF. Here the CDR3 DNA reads TGTGCCAGCAGTTATCTAGCGGGACCCGACAATGAGCAGTTCTTC.

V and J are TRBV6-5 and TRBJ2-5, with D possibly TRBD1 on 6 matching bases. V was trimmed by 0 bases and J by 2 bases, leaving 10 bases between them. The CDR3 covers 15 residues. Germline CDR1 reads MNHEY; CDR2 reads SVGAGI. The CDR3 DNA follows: TGTGCCAGCAGTTACTCGACGACAGGACAAGAGACCCAGTACTTC. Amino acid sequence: CASSYSTTGQETQYF.

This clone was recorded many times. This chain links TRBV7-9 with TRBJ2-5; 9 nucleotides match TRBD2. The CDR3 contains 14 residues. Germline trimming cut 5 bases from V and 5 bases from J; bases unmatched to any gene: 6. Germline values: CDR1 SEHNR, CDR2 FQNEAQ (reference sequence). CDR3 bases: TGTGCCAGCAGCATGAGCGGGGGGCTTGAGACCCAGTACTTC. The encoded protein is CASSMSGGLETQYF.

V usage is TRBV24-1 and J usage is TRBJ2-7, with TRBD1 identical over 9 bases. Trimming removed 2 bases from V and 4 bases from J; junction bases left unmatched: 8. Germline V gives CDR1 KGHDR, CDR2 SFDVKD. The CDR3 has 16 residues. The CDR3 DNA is TGTGCCACCAGTGATTCCGGGACAGGGAAAGGGTACGAGCAGTACTTC. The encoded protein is CATSDSGTGKGYEQYF.

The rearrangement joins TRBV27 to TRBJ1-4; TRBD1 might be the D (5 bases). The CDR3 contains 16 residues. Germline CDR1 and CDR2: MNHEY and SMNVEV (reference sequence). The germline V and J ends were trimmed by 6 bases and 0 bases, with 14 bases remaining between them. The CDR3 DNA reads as TGTGCCAGCAGGGGGGGTCGGGGGACAACTAATGAAAAACTGTTTTTT. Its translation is CASRGGRGTTNEKLFF.

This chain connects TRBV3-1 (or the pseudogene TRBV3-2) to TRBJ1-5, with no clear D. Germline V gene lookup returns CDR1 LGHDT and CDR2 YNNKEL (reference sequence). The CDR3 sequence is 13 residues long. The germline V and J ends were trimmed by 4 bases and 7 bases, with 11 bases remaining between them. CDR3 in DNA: TGTGCCAGCAGCCCGGGAGGAAGGCAGCCCCAGCATTTT. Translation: CASSPGGRQPQHF.

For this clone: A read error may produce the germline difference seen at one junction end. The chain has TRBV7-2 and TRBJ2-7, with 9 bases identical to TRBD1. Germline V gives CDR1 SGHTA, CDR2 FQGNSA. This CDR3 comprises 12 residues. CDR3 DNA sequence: TGTGCCAGCAGCTTACAGGACAGGGGACGGCACTTC. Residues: CASSLQDRGRHF.

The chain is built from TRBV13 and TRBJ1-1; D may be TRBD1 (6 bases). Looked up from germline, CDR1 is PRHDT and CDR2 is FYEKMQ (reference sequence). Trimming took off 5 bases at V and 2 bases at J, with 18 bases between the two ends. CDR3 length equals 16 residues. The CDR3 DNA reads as TGTGCCAGCAGCCGCCCTTACCGGGACACCAACACTGAAGCTTTCTTT. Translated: CASSRPYRDTNTEAFF.

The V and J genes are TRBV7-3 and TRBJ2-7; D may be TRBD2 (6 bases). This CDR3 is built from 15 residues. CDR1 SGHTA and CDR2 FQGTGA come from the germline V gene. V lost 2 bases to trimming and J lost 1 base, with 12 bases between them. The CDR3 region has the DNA TGTGCCAGCAGCTTAGACAGCGGGTCTTCCTACGAGCAGTACTTC. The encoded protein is CASSLDSGSSYEQYF.

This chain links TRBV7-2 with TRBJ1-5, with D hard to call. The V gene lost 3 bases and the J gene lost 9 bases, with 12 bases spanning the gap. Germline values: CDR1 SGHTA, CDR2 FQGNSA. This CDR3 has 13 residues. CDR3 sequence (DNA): TGTGCCAGCAGCTTGGACGGGATCTCGCCCCAGCATTTT. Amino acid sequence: CASSLDGISPQHF.

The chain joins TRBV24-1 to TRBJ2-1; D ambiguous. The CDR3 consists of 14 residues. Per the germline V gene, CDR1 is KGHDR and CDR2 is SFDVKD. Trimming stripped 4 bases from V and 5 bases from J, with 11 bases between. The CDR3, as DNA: TGTGCCACCAGTGACTCCCCGAGAAACAATGAGCAGTTCTTC. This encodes CATSDSPRNNEQFF.